Listed here are 10 T cell receptor beta chains from one sample, sequenced in a study of blood T cell repertoires in COVID-19. Assay used: immunoSEQ multiplex PCR; TCRdb lists only in-frame clones, some missing. This table has 150,000 to 200,000 clones, about 81% appearing once. The specimen was peripheral blood. The receptors derive from a human donor in a cohort sampled during active COVID-19.

The V and J genes are TRBV7-8 and TRBJ1-2; no clear D gene. The CDR3 loop spans 17 amino acids. From germline, CDR1 is SGHVS and CDR2 FQNEAQ. Deletions cut 2 bases from V and 7 bases from J, with 23 bases between. The CDR3 loop is CASSLPPERPPLGGYTF. As DNA, the CDR3 is TGTGCCAGCAGCTTACCCCCGGAGAGGCCGCCCCTGGGTGGCTACACCTTC.

The V and J genes are TRBV6-2 or TRBV6-3 and TRBJ2-6; 11 nucleotides agree with TRBD1. V dropped 8 bases and J dropped 1; count of bases not matched to a gene: 4. Germline assignment: CDR1 MNHEY and CDR2 SVGEGT. This CDR3 has 16 residues. In DNA, the CDR3 is TGTGCCAGCCGCCGGGACAGGGGGTCTGGGGCCAACGTCCTGACTTTC. Encoded protein: CASRRDRGSGANVLTF.

V is TRBV19 and J is TRBJ2-1; 7 nucleotides align to TRBD2. This CDR3 region has 18 residues. Trimming cost V 4 bases and J 0 bases; bases outside gene matches: 12. The germline gives CDR1 LNHDA, CDR2 SQIVND (reference sequence). CDR3 nucleotide sequence: TGTGCCAGTAGTACGAGTACTAGCGTTGATGGCTCCTACAATGAGCAGTTCTTC. Protein sequence: CASSTSTSVDGSYNEQFF.

With regard to this clone: The sample has other DNA sequences that encode this CDR3 too. This rearrangement joins TRBV6-5 to TRBJ2-7; D may be TRBD1 (5 bases). The CDR3 is 13 residues long. Germline V gene lookup returns CDR1 MNHEY and CDR2 SVGAGI. V lost 2 bases to trimming and J lost 0 bases, with 5 bases between them. Here the CDR3 reads CASSYDSSYEQYF. The CDR3, as DNA: TGTGCCAGCAGTTACGACAGCTCCTACGAGCAGTACTTC.

CDR3 amino acids: CAISTGDEYNSPLHF. Here the CDR3 DNA reads TGTGCCATCAGTACAGGGGACGAGTATAATTCACCCCTCCACTTT. The chain combines TRBV10-3 with TRBJ1-6; 7 nucleotides match TRBD1. Germline lookup yields CDR1 ENHRY and CDR2 SYGVKD. CDR3 length: 15 residues. With V trimmed by 5 bases and J by 4 bases, 5 bases remained unmatched.

The rearrangement links TRBV3-1 (or the pseudogene TRBV3-2) to TRBJ2-1; 12 nucleotides align to TRBD2. This CDR3 comprises 16 residues. Germline V lookup: CDR1 LGHDT, CDR2 YNNKEL (reference sequence). The J segment lost 10 bases and the V segment lost 0 bases, leaving 7 bases of the junction unmatched. The CDR3 here is CASSQDPPSGGEEQFF. The CDR3 nucleotides read TGTGCCAGCAGCCAAGATCCCCCTAGCGGGGGGGAGGAGCAGTTCTTC.

This clone was counted only a few times. The V call is TRBV2, the J call TRBJ2-7; D gene uncertain. V lost 1 base to trimming and J lost 6 bases, with 10 bases between them. The CDR3 has 13 residues. Germline values: CDR1 SNHLY, CDR2 FYNNEI. DNA of the CDR3: TGTGCCAGCAGTGAAGAGGCAGGATCCGAGCAGTACTTC. It translates to CASSEEAGSEQYF.

This clone was recorded only once. The chain combines TRBV6-5 with TRBJ2-5; 7 bases are shared with TRBD1. The junction had 4 bases not matched to a gene; V was cut back by 6 bases and J by 3 bases. This CDR3 has 13 amino acids. The germline V gene has CDR1 MNHEY and CDR2 SVGAGI. In DNA form, the CDR3 reads TGTGCCAGCAGCCCGGGACAGAAAGAGACCCAGTACTTC. Its translation: CASSPGQKETQYF.

This chain uses TRBV23-1 with TRBJ2-1, with D unclear. TRBV23-1 has ORF status, its function being uncertain. The V gene lost 7 bases and the J gene lost 0 bases, with 16 bases spanning the gap. The CDR3 consists of 16 residues. The CDR3 sequence: CASTLTRWSSYNEQFF. The CDR3 DNA reads TGCGCCAGCACCTTGACTCGGTGGAGCTCCTACAATGAGCAGTTCTTC.

This clone appeared once. The chain combines TRBV29-1 with TRBJ2-2; 13 bases map to TRBD2. This CDR3 has 16 amino acids. V lost 7 bases, J lost 6 bases, and 11 bases stayed unmatched. The V gene's germline CDR1 is SQVTM and CDR2 ANQGSEA. The CDR3 loop reads CSASGLAGRGPGELFF. Written as DNA, the CDR3 is TGCAGCGCATCGGGACTAGCGGGAAGGGGGCCCGGGGAGCTGTTTTTT.